The rows below give T cell receptor beta chains drawn from one sample of a study of blood T cell repertoires in COVID-19. The repertoire was sequenced with immunoSEQ multiplex PCR; TCRdb's copy has only in-frame clones and lacks some. The sample lists roughly 250,000 clones, about nine tenths occurring once. Sequenced sample: peripheral blood. These receptors all come from a man between 40 and 49 years old who had recovered from COVID-19. Each CDR3 is given with its conserved first and last residue. D genes are given only for firm matches. Clone size is not always given. Where it is, it says once, few, many or a class for expanded clones.

>15|TRBV7-2|TRBJ2-4|.|.
CASSLDPSAKNIQYF
TGTGCCAGCAGCTTAGATCCGTCAGCCAAAAACATTCAGTACTTC
>13|TRBV5-1|TRBJ1-2|.|.
CASSPGTNYGYTF
TGCGCCAGCAGCCCCGGGACTAACTATGGCTACACCTTC
>11|TRBV14|TRBJ2-1|.|.
CASAAGNEQFF
TGTGCCAGCGCAGCAGGGAATGAGCAGTTCTTC
>16|TRBV13|TRBJ2-3|.|.
CASSLGVWAQADTQYF
TGTGCCAGCAGCTTAGGCGTTTGGGCCCAGGCAGATACGCAGTATTTT
>17|TRBV9|TRBJ2-7|.|TRBD2
CASSVNPTSGRHYEQYF
TGTGCCAGCAGCGTTAACCCGACTAGCGGGAGACACTACGAGCAGTACTTC
>13|TRBV27|TRBJ2-7|.|.
CASSLGGPYEQYF
TGTGCCAGCAGTTTAGGAGGGCCTTACGAGCAGTACTTC
>15|TRBV10-1|TRBJ2-7|.|TRBD1
CASSEGQGKGGEQYF
TGCGCCAGCAGTGAAGGACAGGGGAAGGGAGGCGAGCAGTACTTC
>15|TRBV20-1|TRBJ2-3|.|TRBD2
CSASRTSGGTDTQYF
TGCAGTGCTAGTCGGACTAGCGGGGGGACAGATACGCAGTATTTT
>13|TRBV18|TRBJ1-1|.|.
CASSRGLNTEAFF
TGTGCCAGCTCCCGGGGGTTGAACACTGAAGCTTTCTTT
>12|TRBV5-6|TRBJ2-1|.|.
CASSLVREEQFF
TGTGCCAGCAGCTTGGTCAGGGAAGAGCAGTTCTTC
>14|TRBV6-6|TRBJ1-5|.|.
CATIGEGSNQPQHF
TGTGCCACCATTGGGGAGGGTAGCAATCAGCCCCAGCATTTT
>15|TRBV3-1/TRBV3-2|TRBJ2-3|.|.
CASSQGGVVTDTQYF
TGTGCCAGCAGCCAAGGGGGAGTGGTAACAGATACGCAGTATTTT
>15|TRBV4-1|TRBJ2-7|few|TRBD1
CASTYRDRGTYEQYF
TGCGCCAGCACCTACCGGGACAGGGGAACCTACGAGCAGTACTTC
>17|TRBV29-1|TRBJ1-2|.|.
CSPPKARAKKVNYGYTF
TGCAGCCCCCCGAAGGCCAGGGCCAAAAAAGTTAACTATGGCTACACCTTC
>15|TRBV4-3|TRBJ2-1|.|TRBD1
CASSYSRTGYNEQFF
TGCGCCAGCAGCTACAGCAGGACAGGCTACAATGAGCAGTTCTTC
>17|TRBV3-1/TRBV3-2|TRBJ2-1|.|TRBD2
CASSRQLAGVSYNEQFF
TGTGCCAGCAGCCGCCAACTAGCGGGGGTCTCCTACAATGAGCAGTTCTTC
>10|TRBV20-1|TRBJ2-5|.|.
CSISKETQYF
TGCAGTATTAGTAAAGAGACCCAGTACTTC
>16|TRBV7-9|TRBJ2-5|.|TRBD1
CASSLFGQGTGETQYF
TGTGCCAGCAGCTTATTCGGACAGGGGACAGGGGAGACCCAGTACTTC
>14|TRBV6-5|TRBJ1-5|few|TRBD1
CASRGQGIAQPQHF
TGTGCCAGCAGGGGACAGGGGATTGCTCAGCCCCAGCATTTT
>13|TRBV2|TRBJ1-1|.|.
CASKTTANTEAFF
TGTGCCAGCAAGACGACAGCTAACACTGAAGCTTTCTTT
>17|TRBV7-2|TRBJ2-7|.|.
CASSLNGGSRSPYEQYF
TGTGCCAGCAGCTTAAACGGTGGCTCTAGAAGTCCCTACGAGCAGTACTTC
>15|TRBV18|TRBJ1-5|.|.
CASSPGGGGNQPQHF
TGTGCCAGCTCACCAGGAGGAGGGGGCAATCAGCCCCAGCATTTT
>15|TRBV27|TRBJ1-2|.|.
CASSLGPSINYGYTF
TGTGCCAGCAGTTTAGGCCCCAGTATTAACTATGGCTACACCTTC
>12|TRBV30|TRBJ2-7|.|.
CAWSVGPYEQYF
TGTGCCTGGAGTGTGGGGCCCTACGAGCAGTACTTC
>16|TRBV3-1/TRBV3-2|TRBJ2-3|.|TRBD2
CASSALAGGLADTQYF
TGTGCCAGCAGCGCACTAGCGGGAGGGTTAGCAGATACGCAGTATTTT
>11|TRBV27|TRBJ1-1|.|.
CASSTRSEAFF
TGTGCCAGCAGTACGCGGTCTGAAGCTTTCTTT
>13|TRBV28|TRBJ1-2|few|.
CASSSPGREGYTF
TGTGCCAGCAGTTCCCCGGGGAGAGAAGGCTACACCTTC
>15|TRBV5-6|TRBJ2-1|.|.
CASSRWDWPYNEQFF
TGTGCCAGCAGCCGATGGGACTGGCCCTACAATGAGCAGTTCTTC
>17|TRBV2|TRBJ2-3|.|TRBD2
CASSDLPGGGASDTQYF
TGTGCCAGCAGTGACCTCCCAGGCGGGGGGGCCTCAGATACGCAGTATTTT
>14|TRBV5-1|TRBJ2-7|.|TRBD1
CASSWGQGAYEQYF
TGCGCCAGCAGCTGGGGACAGGGCGCCTACGAGCAGTACTTC
>13|TRBV25-1|TRBJ2-7|.|.
CASSGPGPHEQYF
TGTGCCAGCAGTGGTCCAGGGCCCCACGAGCAGTACTTC
>14|TRBV6-5|TRBJ2-3|.|.
CAASLKNPEDTQYF
TGTGCCGCGTCCCTTAAGAATCCCGAGGATACGCAGTATTTT
>13|TRBV5-4|TRBJ2-1|.|.
CASSMGSYNEQFF
TGTGCCAGCAGTATGGGGAGCTACAATGAGCAGTTCTTC
>14|TRBV7-8|TRBJ1-1|.|.
CASSGWSQGTEAFF
TGTGCCAGCAGCGGTTGGTCCCAGGGAACTGAAGCTTTCTTT
>13|TRBV7-2|TRBJ1-4|.|.
CASSLVYNEKLFF
TGTGCCAGCAGCTTAGTCTATAATGAAAAACTGTTTTTT
>19|TRBV7-8|TRBJ2-2|.|TRBD2
CASSWSVGLAGQDTGELFF
TGTGCCAGCAGCTGGTCTGTTGGACTAGCGGGGCAAGACACCGGGGAGCTGTTTTTT
>14|TRBV7-6|TRBJ2-2|.|TRBD2
CASSKAGETGELFF
TGTGCCAGCAGTAAAGCGGGGGAAACCGGGGAGCTGTTTTTT
>13|TRBV11-2|TRBJ1-1|.|.
CASSLGQGYEAFF
TGTGCCAGCAGCTTAGGGCAGGGTTATGAAGCTTTCTTT
>16|TRBV27|TRBJ2-7|.|.
CASSPPYSSFTNEQYF
TGTGCCAGCAGTCCCCCCTACTCTAGCTTTACTAACGAGCAGTACTTC
>20|TRBV5-1|TRBJ2-1|few|TRBD2
CASSLSRGLAGAGVGNEQFF
TGCGCCAGCAGCTTGTCGCGCGGCCTAGCGGGGGCGGGAGTGGGGAATGAGCAGTTCTTC
>15|TRBV6-5|TRBJ1-2|.|TRBD1
CASRNTGAQGYGYTF
TGTGCCAGCAGAAACACAGGGGCGCAGGGGTATGGCTACACCTTC